The rows below give T cell receptor beta chains drawn from one sample of a study of shared clonotypes between healthy human individuals. Assay used: immunoSEQ multiplex PCR; TCRdb lists only in-frame clones, some missing. Among some 2,000,000 clones listed, about 95% were seen once. Sequenced material: naive CD8+ T cells sorted from blood. The receptor source for this set is a man younger than 35 in good health. Both conserved end residues are part of each CDR3. A D gene is named only where the DNA matches it firmly. The size field is filled for only some rows; it gives once, few, many or a size class.

v_gene,d_gene,j_gene,abundance,CDR3aa,CDR3nt
TRBV7-9,TRBD1,TRBJ1-2,.,CASSPNRGDGYTF,TGTGCCAGCAGCCCCAACAGGGGCGATGGCTACACCTTC
TRBV28,.,TRBJ1-6,.,CASSLTVIGSPLHF,TGTGCCAGCAGTCTAACAGTAATAGGCTCACCCCTCCACTTT
TRBV5-8,TRBD2,TRBJ2-5,.,CASSLGGTIARETQYF,TGTGCCAGCAGCTTGGGCGGGACTATCGCGCGCGAGACCCAGTACTTC
TRBV27,.,TRBJ1-1,.,CASSFTDYTEAFF,TGTGCCAGCAGTTTTACGGATTACACTGAAGCTTTCTTT
TRBV27,.,TRBJ2-2,.,CASSSPETLGAGELFF,TGTGCCAGCAGTTCCCCCGAGACCCTTGGCGCCGGGGAGCTGTTTTTT
TRBV13,.,TRBJ2-1,.,CASSLPSGYNEQFF,TGTGCCAGCAGCTTACCCTCCGGATACAATGAGCAGTTCTTC
TRBV9,.,TRBJ2-2,once,CASSVGQITGELFF,TGTGCCAGCAGCGTAGGACAGATCACCGGGGAGCTGTTTTTT
TRBV7-9,.,TRBJ1-5,.,CASSLNRDLGSNQPQHF,TGTGCCAGCAGCCTAAACAGGGATCTGGGTAGCAATCAGCCCCAGCATTTT
TRBV27,.,TRBJ1-2,.,CASSYRFGYGYTF,TGTGCCAGCAGTTACAGGTTCGGCTATGGCTACACCTTC
TRBV14,.,TRBJ1-2,.,CASSQAGMGGYTF,TGTGCCAGCAGCCAAGCAGGGATGGGTGGCTACACCTTC
TRBV5-4,.,TRBJ2-7,.,CASSLGRSSYEQYF,TGTGCCAGCAGCTTGGGTCGGAGCTCCTACGAGCAGTACTTC
TRBV7-9,.,TRBJ2-3,.,CASRNSRVRSGTDTQYF,TGTGCCAGCAGAAACTCCAGGGTCCGGTCAGGCACAGATACGCAGTATTTT
TRBV7-9,.,TRBJ1-2,.,CASSLGGHGYTF,TGTGCCAGCAGCTTAGGAGGGCATGGCTACACCTTC
TRBV9,.,TRBJ2-2,.,CASSVAGGDTGELFF,TGTGCCAGCAGCGTAGCGGGGGGCGACACCGGGGAGCTGTTTTTT
TRBV9,TRBD2,TRBJ2-5,.,CASSVGSGRPQETQYF,TGTGCCAGCAGCGTGGGTAGCGGGAGGCCTCAAGAGACCCAGTACTTC
TRBV19,.,TRBJ2-7,.,CASSSQEPTYEQYF,TGTGCCAGTAGTTCGCAAGAGCCAACCTACGAGCAGTACTTC
TRBV4-1,TRBD2,TRBJ2-7,.,CASSYTTTSGRSAYEQYF,TGCGCCAGCAGCTACACGACGACTAGCGGGCGCTCCGCCTACGAGCAGTACTTC
TRBV10-1,TRBD2,TRBJ2-1,.,CASSGPSGTLSYNEQFF,TGCGCCAGCAGTGGCCCTAGCGGAACGCTCTCCTACAATGAGCAGTTCTTC
TRBV6-5,TRBD1,TRBJ2-7,.,CASSPGTVYEQYF,TGTGCCAGCAGTCCCGGGACAGTGTACGAGCAGTACTTC
TRBV6-6,.,TRBJ1-3,.,CASSYLNTIYF,TGTGCCAGCAGTTACTTAAACACCATATATTTT
TRBV29-1,.,TRBJ2-6,.,CSVEADSSGANVLTF,TGCAGCGTCGAAGCTGACAGCTCTGGGGCCAACGTCCTGACTTTC
TRBV7-9,.,TRBJ1-4,.,CASSSQGEKLFF,TGTGCCAGCAGCTCACAGGGTGAAAAACTGTTTTTT
TRBV6-5,TRBD1,TRBJ2-5,.,CASSYTGQGLETQYF,TGTGCCAGCAGTTACACTGGACAGGGTTTAGAGACCCAGTACTTC
TRBV19,.,TRBJ2-5,.,CASSPGRGFAQYF,TGTGCCAGTAGTCCAGGGCGAGGGTTTGCCCAGTACTTC
TRBV9,.,TRBJ1-4,.,CASNVGAGEKLFF,TGTGCCAGCAACGTGGGGGCGGGTGAAAAACTGTTTTTT
TRBV4-1,.,TRBJ2-7,.,CASSQARSSYEQYF,TGCGCCAGCAGCCAAGCTCGGTCGTCCTACGAGCAGTACTTC
TRBV25-1,.,TRBJ2-5,.,CASSAKGKEIETQYF,TGTGCCAGCAGTGCGAAGGGGAAAGAAATCGAGACCCAGTACTTC
TRBV27,TRBD1,TRBJ2-3,few,CASSPGTASTDTQYF,TGTGCCAGCAGTCCCGGGACAGCTAGCACAGATACGCAGTATTTT
TRBV14,.,TRBJ2-7,.,CASSRDSLGSYEQYF,TGTGCCAGCAGCCGGGACTCTCTCGGGTCCTACGAGCAGTACTTC
TRBV5-6,TRBD2,TRBJ2-7,.,CASSLATSGFAYEQYF,TGTGCCAGCAGCTTGGCCACTAGCGGGTTCGCCTACGAGCAGTACTTC
TRBV30,.,TRBJ2-7,.,CAWVDSTRSYEQYF,TGTGCCTGGGTGGACAGCACACGCTCCTACGAGCAGTACTTC
TRBV6-5,.,TRBJ2-3,once,CASSQTRRSTDTQYF,TGTGCCAGCAGTCAGACTAGACGGAGCACAGATACGCAGTATTTT
TRBV2,TRBD1,TRBJ1-5,.,CASTPGQGRQPQHF,TGTGCCAGCACCCCGGGACAGGGGCGTCAGCCCCAGCATTTT
TRBV4-3,.,TRBJ2-3,.,CASSQDIQWEWASDTQYF,TGCGCCAGCAGCCAGGATATTCAATGGGAGTGGGCGTCAGATACGCAGTATTTT
TRBV4-1,.,TRBJ1-2,.,CASRSGQDPYGYTF,TGCGCCAGCAGATCCGGCCAGGACCCCTATGGCTACACCTTC
TRBV4-1,.,TRBJ1-5,once,CASSLAVVSNQPQHF,TGCGCCAGCAGCCTGGCGGTAGTGAGCAATCAGCCCCAGCATTTT
TRBV19,.,TRBJ2-7,.,CASSIAAGAEQYF,TGTGCCAGTAGTATAGCCGCAGGGGCCGAGCAGTACTTC
TRBV4-1,TRBD2,TRBJ2-7,.,CASSQSPDGGAYEQYF,TGCGCCAGCAGCCAATCCCCCGACGGGGGGGCCTACGAGCAGTACTTC
TRBV6-5,.,TRBJ1-3,.,CASSFSGSSGNTIYF,TGTGCCAGCAGTTTTTCCGGCAGCTCTGGAAACACCATATATTTT
TRBV6-6,.,TRBJ2-2,.,CASSYDGAGELFF,TGTGCCAGCAGTTACGACGGGGCCGGGGAGCTGTTTTTT
TRBV27,.,TRBJ2-4,.,CASSLDSDKNIQYF,TGTGCCAGCAGTTTAGACAGTGACAAAAACATTCAGTACTTC
TRBV2,.,TRBJ1-3,.,CASSGAGRLASGNTIYF,TGTGCCAGCAGTGGGGCAGGGAGGTTGGCCTCTGGAAACACCATATATTTT
TRBV30,TRBD2,TRBJ2-5,.,CAWQAGPPETQYF,TGTGCCTGGCAAGCGGGGCCCCCGGAGACCCAGTACTTC
TRBV6-5,.,TRBJ2-5,.,CASSYSRHGGRETQYF,TGTGCCAGCAGTTACTCGAGACACGGGGGCCGGGAGACCCAGTACTTC
TRBV27,.,TRBJ2-5,.,CASSSEILYQETQYF,TGTGCCAGCAGTTCAGAGATTCTGTACCAAGAGACCCAGTACTTC
TRBV7-9,.,TRBJ2-2,once,CASSPDFDTGELFF,TGTGCCAGCAGCCCGGACTTTGACACCGGGGAGCTGTTTTTT
TRBV25-1,.,TRBJ2-3,.,CASRGSYTDTQYF,TGTGCCAGCCGGGGGAGCTACACAGATACGCAGTATTTT
TRBV2,.,TRBJ1-1,.,CASSEAEGRTEAFF,TGTGCCAGCAGTGAAGCGGAGGGCCGGACTGAAGCTTTCTTT
TRBV2,.,TRBJ2-7,.,CASMESVTYEQYF,TGTGCCAGTATGGAGAGCGTTACCTACGAGCAGTACTTC
TRBV14,.,TRBJ1-6,.,CASSQYRVNSPLHF,TGTGCCAGCAGCCAATATAGGGTGAATTCACCCCTCCACTTT
TRBV25-1,.,TRBJ2-7,.,CASSEGPGASYEQYF,TGTGCCAGCAGTGAGGGTCCAGGGGCGTCCTACGAGCAGTACTTC